These 5 T cell receptor beta chains came from one sample sequenced in a study of cytomegalovirus exposure and HLA in healthy donors. It was with 60 Vbeta and 13 Jbeta primers that the PCR ran. TCRdb keeps only in-frame clones here, not all; method: immunoSEQ multiplex PCR. The sample comprises about 76,000 clones, 78% of which are singletons, and nearly 9% rests with the top ten. Specimen: PBMCs. All receptors come from a woman aged 40 to 49 in good health and CMV-seropositive.

The chain links TRBV7-6 to TRBJ1-6; D gene ambiguous. With 5 bases removed from V and 7 bases from J, the gap between germline ends came to 12 bases. This CDR3 contains 14 residues. Germline V gives CDR1 SGHVS, CDR2 FNYEAQ. The CDR3 region is CASSLAASNSPLHF. CDR3 DNA: TGTGCCAGCAGCCTGGCGGCCTCCAATTCACCCCTCCACTTT.

The chain combines TRBV7-8 with TRBJ2-3, with 12 positions matching TRBD1. The trim removed 5 bases at V and 6 bases at J, leaving 6 bases unmatched. The CDR3 totals 15 residues. In germline, CDR1 is SGHVS, CDR2 FQNEAQ. The CDR3 bases are TGTGCCAGCAGCCGGGACAGGGGGCCCACGGATACGCAGTATTTT. Translated, it gives CASSRDRGPTDTQYF.

This clone was seen only once. The chain combines TRBV18 with TRBJ1-4, with no clear D. The CDR3 totals 14 residues. V gave up 4 bases and J gave up 5 bases, with 11 bases separating them. From germline, CDR1 is KGHSH and CDR2 LQKENI. DNA for the CDR3: TGTGCCAGCTCACAAGAGGCCGACAATGAAAAACTGTTTTTT. It codes for CASSQEADNEKLFF.

The V and J genes are TRBV18 and TRBJ2-7, with D perhaps matching TRBD2 (5 bases). In germline, CDR1 is KGHSH, CDR2 LQKENI. The ends were cut back, 3 bases at V and 12 bases at J, with 12 bases in the middle. This CDR3 comprises 11 residues. The CDR3 loop is CASSPSLGRYF. The DNA for the CDR3 is TGTGCCAGCTCACCTTCCCTTGGGAGGTACTTC.

J is TRBJ2-3 and V is TRBV15; 9 bases are shared with TRBD2. V lost 6 bases, J lost 5 bases, and 9 bases stayed unmatched. Germline V lookup: CDR1 LNHNV, CDR2 YYDKDF (reference sequence). The CDR3 is made up of 15 amino acids. In nucleotides, the CDR3 is TGTGCCACCAGAGCCGGCGGGGGGGCGTTAGATACGCAGTATTTT. Its translation is CATRAGGGALDTQYF.